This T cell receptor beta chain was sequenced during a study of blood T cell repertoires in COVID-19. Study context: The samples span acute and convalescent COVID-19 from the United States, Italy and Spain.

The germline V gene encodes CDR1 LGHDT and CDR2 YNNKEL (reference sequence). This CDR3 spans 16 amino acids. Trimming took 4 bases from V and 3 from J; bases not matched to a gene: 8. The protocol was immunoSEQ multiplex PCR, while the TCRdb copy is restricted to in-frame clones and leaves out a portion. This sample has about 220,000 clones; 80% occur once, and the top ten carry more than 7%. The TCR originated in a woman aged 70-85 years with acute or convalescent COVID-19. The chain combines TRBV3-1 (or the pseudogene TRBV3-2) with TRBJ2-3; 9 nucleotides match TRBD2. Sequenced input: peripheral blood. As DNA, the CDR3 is TGTGCCAGCAGCCGGGAGCTGAGCGGGGGGACAGATACGCAGTATTTT. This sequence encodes CASSRELSGGTDTQYF.